The sequence of this TCR beta chain was determined in a study of T-cell reconstitution after alpha-beta-depleted transplantation in children listed by TCRdb under 2016. With regard to the full study: Using TCR repertoire profiling, the study followed T-cell immune reconstitution in a quantitative way in children after TCRalphabeta/CD19-depleted allogeneic hematopoietic cell transplantation.

The CDR3 sequence holds 16 residues, the cysteine and phenylalanine included. Only the CDR3 region is kept as DNA, spanning 48 bases read in frame from base 1. V is reduced by 6 bases and J by 2 bases, leaving a spacing of 19 bases between them. CDR1 and CDR2, looked up from the germline V gene, are MNHEY and SVGEGT. Details on this clonotype: What this receptor recognizes is not known. There are no base qualities to consult, and no much larger clone falls within one base.

The investigation overall reported the following: Hyperexpanded clone frequencies declined over subsequent months; after one year, T-cell counts and TCRbeta diversity were mostly attributed to newly produced T cells. About two months after transplant, the apparently early recovery of alphabetaT-cell counts reportedly depended on just several hundred clones that had expanded rapidly and came from non-depleted graft cells. In some patients, high TCRbeta diversity at day 60 was attributed to recipient T cells and intrathymic progenitors that had survived conditioning.

The sample's treatment or condition label, in plain terms: allogeneic hematopoietic cell transplantation with graft depleted of TCRalphabeta T cells and CD19 B cells. The transplant recipients were children given TCRalphabeta/CD19-depleted allogeneic hematopoietic cell grafts. The method behind the library was PCR. The sequencer listed for this sample is Illumina HiSeq 2500. TCR library preparation used molecular barcoding, with unique molecular identifiers applied to normalize quantification of the TCRbeta repertoire. Using fastp trimming at Q25 and MiXCR clonotype assembly, TCRdb reanalyzed the public sequencing data and kept in-frame beta chains. Rows with a matching CDR3 protein are joined into one entry that keeps the most common DNA and genes. The sample data list hundreds of thousands of distinct CDR3 sequences, and 10% to 15% of these were observed just once. The ten largest clones add up to 2.2% of the sample.

Sequenced material: PBMCs, mostly from graft donor cells, taken 360 days after TCRalphabeta/CD19-depleted stem cell transplant. The origin of this receptor is a male patient under 18 who had a stem cell transplant for acute myeloid leukemia, so the T cells may come from the graft donor. The rearranged segments are TRBV6-2 or TRBV6-3 and TRBJ1-2; D gene: possibly TRBD1, on 6 matching bases. The CDR3 protein is CASRLRTGAVNYGYTF. DNA sequence: TGTGCCAGCAGGCTCCGGACGGGGGCCGTCAACTATGGCTACACCTTC.